This note documents a single TCR beta chain sequence. What it recognizes is unknown. For the second PCR, which ran for about 6 to 11 cycles, a sample-barcoded 5' primer and a J-beta primer mix were used. Per sample, CDR3-containing paired-end reads numbered at least 3 million. Each CDR3 protein gets one entry after TCRdb re-called the 5' RACE reads with MiXCR. Among around 900,000 distinct CDR3 sequences listed, roughly 51% were seen once. Isolation yielded PBMCs, at least 6.5 million per sample, in every case. This entry is derived from a study of blood T cells in healthy people across ages. Study-wide background: In model experiments, template switching was able to capture about one barcoded beta molecule for every two T cells that were present. Study findings and constraints: Older age went with lower TCR beta diversity per million T cells, in a roughly linear way.

The sequence was collected from a woman aged 60 to 75 in good health. Sequencing was done on a sample of blood.

The CDR3 spells CASSPTVGALYYGYTF. CDR3 coding DNA: TGTGCCAGCAGCCCCACAGTAGGGGCCCTGTACTATGGCTACACCTTC. The gene calls are TRBV7-9 and TRBJ1-2, with D maybe TRBD1 (5 bases). The CDR3 totals 16 residues. Trimming shortened V by 5 bases and J by 3 bases, and 19 bases separated the two germline ends. The V gene's germline CDR1 is SEHNR and CDR2 FQNEAQ (reference sequence).